The clone carrying this T cell receptor (beta chain) was detected only a few times. Antigen unknown. The data were obtained in a study of CD8+CD57+ T cells in acquired aplastic anemia. Researchers used genomic DNA as the template to profile TCR beta VDJ and CDR3. TCRdb passed the reads through MiXCR, listing each CDR3 protein once. The sample contains about 190,000 distinct CDR3 sequences, 54% of which appear only once. General study points: With respect to CD8+ Simpson's diversity, patients and controls did not differ significantly.

CDR1 and CDR2 from the germline V gene are SGHNT and YENEEA. The length of the CDR3 is 15 residues. Trimming removed 0 bases at V and 2 bases at J, with 9 bases between. Specimen: sorted CD4+, CD8+, or CD8+CD57+ T cells (not recorded which) from PBMCs. The chain links TRBV11-3 to TRBJ2-3; D gene uncertain. The sequence was collected from a human donor in good health, serving as a control. CDR3 sequence: CASSLEGVTTDTQYF. DNA of the CDR3: TGTGCCAGCAGCTTAGAAGGAGTCACCACAGATACGCAGTATTTT.